Presented here are 27 T cell receptor beta chains from one specimen sequenced in a study of Ad26.COV2.S vaccination and SARS-CoV-2 variants. Data came from immunoSEQ multiplex PCR; TCRdb stores just in-frame clones and leaves some out. Altogether roughly 270,000 clones are present, over 75% being singletons, with the ten largest covering about 3.5%. Treatment defined: some 19 received Ad26.COV2.S at low or high dose, single or two shots; a few received placebo; per-sample allocation not given. Sample collection was performed on day 63 after the first vaccine or placebo injection. This material consisted of peripheral blood, taken in a trial of Ad26.COV2.S vaccine versus placebo. These receptors were taken from a person between 18 and 65 years old who received the Ad26.COV2.S COVID-19 vaccine or a placebo.

J is TRBJ1-4 and V is TRBV7-9, with D maybe TRBD1 (6 bases). This CDR3 comprises 13 residues. Per the germline V gene, CDR1 is SEHNR and CDR2 is FQNEAQ (reference sequence). Trimming cost V 5 bases and J 3 bases, with 7 bases left between them. This chain's CDR3 is CASSGGPNEKLFF. CDR3 DNA sequence: TGTGCCAGCAGCGGGGGCCCTAATGAAAAACTGTTTTTT.

The chain carries TRBV30 and TRBJ1-3; no clear D gene. V lost 5 bases and J lost 0, with 11 bases in between. This CDR3 comprises 14 residues. Germline V CDR1 and CDR2: GTSNPN, SVGIG (reference sequence). CDR3 sequence: CAWEARDSGNTIYF. The CDR3 bases are TGTGCCTGGGAGGCAAGGGACTCTGGAAACACCATATATTTT.

The chain has TRBV9 and TRBJ1-1, with a tentative D call TRBD1 (5 bases). CDR1 SGDLS and CDR2 YYNGEE come from the germline V gene. The CDR3 loop spans 13 amino acids. V gave up 3 bases and J gave up 6 bases, with 12 bases separating them. The CDR3 DNA follows: TGTGCCAGCAGCGGAAGGGACGACTCTGAAGCTTTCTTT. It yields the protein CASSGRDDSEAFF.

The V and J genes are TRBV27 and TRBJ2-7; the match to TRBD2 covers 12 bases. V shed 6 bases and J 10 bases; nucleotides not matched to a gene: 7. CDR1 is MNHEY and CDR2 is SMNVEV in the germline V gene (reference sequence). The CDR3 is 13 residues long. The CDR3 DNA is TGTGCCAGCAGCCTGACTAGCGGGAGAAGCCAGTACTTC. Translating it yields CASSLTSGRSQYF.

This clone was picked up one time. V and J are TRBV15 and TRBJ1-1; D ambiguous. Germline values: CDR1 LNHNV, CDR2 YYDKDF (reference sequence). The CDR3 is 15 amino acids. V was trimmed by 0 bases and J by 7 bases, leaving 15 bases between them. CDR3 amino acids: CATSRDAGLGGEAFF. CDR3 nucleotide sequence: TGTGCCACCAGCAGAGACGCTGGACTGGGTGGTGAAGCTTTCTTT.

Notes on this clone: The same CDR3 can be traced to other DNA sequences in this sample. The CDR3, as DNA: TGTGCCAGTAGTAGAGCCAACACTGAAGCTTTCTTT. This codes for CASSRANTEAFF. The rearrangement uses TRBV19 and TRBJ1-1; D unresolved. Germline V gene data show CDR1 as LNHDA and CDR2 as SQIVND (reference sequence). This CDR3 comprises 12 residues. Trimming stripped 4 bases from V and 2 bases from J, with 5 bases between. Full variable domain (remainder filled in from reference TRBV19 and TRBJ1-1): DGGITQSPKYLFRKEGQNVTLSCEQNLNHDAMYWYRQDPGQGLRLIYYSQIVNDFQKGDIAEGYSVSREKKESFPLTVTSAQKNPTAFYLCASSRANTEAFFGQGTRLTVV.

The gene calls are TRBV4-2 and TRBJ2-7; TRBD1 aligns across 7 bases. With 3 bases clipped from V and 0 bases from J, the junction kept 2 bases outside the gene matches. This CDR3 has 14 amino acids. Germline values: CDR1 LGHNA, CDR2 YNFKEQ. CDR3: CASSQDRTSYEQYF. CDR3 DNA: TGTGCCAGCAGCCAGGACAGGACCTCCTACGAGCAGTACTTC.

The chain has TRBV3-1 (or the pseudogene TRBV3-2) and TRBJ2-2; 10 bases fit TRBD2. The J segment lost 7 bases and the V segment lost 1 base, leaving 6 bases of the junction unmatched. The CDR3 is 16 residues long. The germline CDR1 and CDR2 sequences are LGHDT and YNNKEL (reference sequence). The CDR3 region has the DNA TGTGCCAGCAGCCAAGTGCTAGCGGGGGTTGGCGGGGAGCTGTTTTTT. As protein: CASSQVLAGVGGELFF.

This clone was detected only a few times. The chain combines TRBV6-1 with TRBJ1-5, with D hard to call. Per germline, CDR1 MNHNS and CDR2 SASEGT. Trimming removed 1 base at V and 4 bases at J, with 11 bases between. CDR3 length: 15 amino acids. In nucleotides, the CDR3 is TGTGCCAGCAGTGAAGGGCCCGGGCGAAATCAGCCCCAGCATTTT. It encodes CASSEGPGRNQPQHF.

The chain couples TRBV28 to TRBJ2-7; D call uncertain. Germline values: CDR1 MDHEN, CDR2 SYDVKM. V lost 5 bases to trimming and J lost 2 bases, with 13 bases between them. This CDR3 is 14 amino acids long. Written as DNA, the CDR3 is TGTGCCAGCAGTATGATGGGTACGACCTACGAGCAGTACTTC. This codes for CASSMMGTTYEQYF.

This clone was seen repeatedly, ten times or more. V is TRBV23-1 and J is TRBJ2-7; possibly TRBD1 for D (6 bases). TRBV23-1 is recorded as an ORF, its role being uncertain. This CDR3 comprises 13 residues. Trimming took off 4 bases at V and 3 bases at J, with 10 bases between the two ends. The CDR3 spells CASSPTGSYEQYF. CDR3 nucleotides: TGCGCCAGCAGTCCGACAGGAAGCTACGAGCAGTACTTC.

V gene TRBV7-8 combines with J gene TRBJ1-1; D gene ambiguous. CDR3 length: 15 amino acids. Germline values: CDR1 SGHVS, CDR2 FQNEAQ. The V end lost 4 bases, the J end lost 10 bases, and 22 bases lay between the germline ends. The CDR3 loop reads CASSSSGRVPERAFF. The DNA of the CDR3 is TGTGCCAGCAGCTCCTCGGGGAGGGTGCCGGAGAGAGCTTTCTTT.

This chain links TRBV6-2 or TRBV6-3 with TRBJ1-1; TRBD1 is a possible D gene (5 bases). This CDR3 region has 11 residues. CDR1 and CDR2 (germline): MNHEY, SVGEGT. V was pared by 5 bases and J by 5 bases, with 6 bases between. CDR3 nucleotide sequence: TGTGCCAGCAGTCAGGGAACTGAAGCTTTCTTT. This translates into CASSQGTEAFF.

This rearrangement joins TRBV19 to TRBJ1-2; D gene unclear. The CDR3 has 14 amino acids. Germline values: CDR1 LNHDA, CDR2 SQIVND (reference sequence). Trimming shortened V by 3 bases and J by 3 bases, and 11 bases separated the two germline ends. In DNA form, the CDR3 reads TGTGCCAGTAGTATTTCGCCCGGGGACTATGGCTACACCTTC. Protein product: CASSISPGDYGYTF.

The chain employs TRBV27 and TRBJ2-3; no clear D gene. Deletions cut 5 bases from V and 5 bases from J, with 14 bases between. The CDR3 sequence is 14 residues long. In germline, CDR1 is MNHEY, CDR2 SMNVEV (reference sequence). The CDR3 DNA follows: TGTGCCAGCAGTACCCTCCCCCCTAGAGATACGCAGTATTTT. Its translation is CASSTLPPRDTQYF.

The chain joins TRBV6-5 to TRBJ1-2; D ambiguous. Germline CDR1 is MNHEY and CDR2 is SVGAGI. Trimming removed 10 bases at V and 5 bases at J, with 20 bases between. The CDR3 extends over 14 amino acids. DNA for the CDR3: TGTGCCATTTCGTTCGCCAGCCAGGTATATGGCTACACCTTC. This encodes CAISFASQVYGYTF.

V gene TRBV9 combines with J gene TRBJ1-6; maybe TRBD1 (6 bases). The germline V gene has CDR1 SGDLS and CDR2 YYNGEE. Between the trimmed V and J ends, which lost 0 bases and 0 bases, there was a span of 13 bases. There are 18 residues in the CDR3. The CDR3 sequence is CASSVGGGGSSYNSPLHF. In nucleotides, the CDR3 is TGTGCCAGCAGCGTAGGAGGGGGGGGTAGCTCCTATAATTCACCCCTCCACTTT.

The chain uses TRBV6-5 and TRBJ2-5; D may be TRBD1 or TRBD2 (5 bases each). Germline V CDR1 and CDR2: MNHEY, SVGAGI. Trimming stripped 2 bases from V and 6 bases from J, with 13 bases between. This CDR3 is built from 14 residues. The DNA of the CDR3 is TGTGCCAGCAGTTACAGGGGAGACCTACAGACCCAGTACTTC. This gives the protein CASSYRGDLQTQYF.

The chain recombines TRBV20-1 with TRBJ1-5; D gene uncertain. V was clipped by 3 bases and J by 0 bases, with 6 bases between them. The germline CDR1 and CDR2 sequences are DFQATT and SNEGSKA (reference sequence). The CDR3 length is 13 residues. CDR3 DNA sequence: TGCAGTGCTAGTGCATATAGCAATCAGCCCCAGCATTTT. Translation: CSASAYSNQPQHF.

The genes are TRBV27 and TRBJ1-1; no clear D gene. Germline CDR1 reads MNHEY; CDR2 reads SMNVEV (reference sequence). V was shortened by 0 bases and J by 0 bases, with 8 bases between the two germline ends. The length of the CDR3 is 15 residues. For the CDR3, the DNA is TGTGCCAGCAGTTTATCGGTAGGGTTGAACACTGAAGCTTTCTTT. Translating it yields CASSLSVGLNTEAFF.

This clone was recorded only once. The chain carries TRBV5-4 and TRBJ1-1; TRBD1 matches at 8 bases. The length of the CDR3 is 14 residues. J lost 1 base, V lost 1 base, and 0 bases had no gene match. CDR1 and CDR2 (germline): SGHNT, YYREEE (reference sequence). CDR3 amino acids: CASSLTGGNTEAFF. The CDR3 DNA follows: TGTGCCAGCAGCTTGACAGGGGGGAACACTGAAGCTTTCTTT.

This clone was seen a few times. The rearrangement uses TRBV20-1 and TRBJ1-5; D gene unclear. V lost 3 bases and J 8 bases, leaving 14 bases between the germline ends. From germline, CDR1 is DFQATT and CDR2 SNEGSKA (reference sequence). The CDR3 length is 13 residues. The CDR3 sequence is CSASGESKEPQHF. CDR3 bases: TGCAGTGCTAGTGGAGAATCGAAGGAGCCCCAGCATTTT.

V gene TRBV6-5 combines with J gene TRBJ1-3; unclear D gene. V was trimmed by 6 bases and J by 0 bases, leaving 12 bases between them. From germline, CDR1 is MNHEY and CDR2 SVGAGI. The CDR3 is made up of 15 amino acids. The CDR3 bases are TGTGCCAGCAGGGACCTACAGTCCTCTGGAAACACCATATATTTT. It translates to CASRDLQSSGNTIYF.

V is TRBV5-8 and J is TRBJ1-1; D is possibly TRBD1 (5 bases). CDR1 is SGHTS and CDR2 is YDEGEE in the germline V gene. Trimming left V 4 bases short and J 0 bases short, with 10 bases between. The CDR3 is made up of 14 amino acids. The CDR3 is CASSGGSMNTEAFF. For the CDR3, the DNA is TGTGCCAGCAGCGGGGGGAGTATGAACACTGAAGCTTTCTTT.

The chain is built from TRBV19 and TRBJ1-1, with D tentatively TRBD1 (5 bases). Germline CDR1 reads LNHDA; CDR2 reads SQIVND (reference sequence). V was clipped by 6 bases and J by 0 bases, with 11 bases between them. This CDR3 has 14 residues. In DNA form, the CDR3 reads TGTGCCAGTAGACGCGTGGGGGTGAACACTGAAGCTTTCTTT. As protein: CASRRVGVNTEAFF.

The CDR3 DNA reads as TGTGCCATCAGAGACGACAGGGATTTTGCCAGCTACACCTTC. It codes for CAIRDDRDFASYTF. This chain joins TRBV10-3 and TRBJ1-2; 7 nucleotides align to TRBD1. CDR3 length equals 14 residues. Losses at the gene ends were 6 bases for V and 9 bases for J; bases not matched to a gene: 13. CDR1 and CDR2 from the germline V gene are ENHRY and SYGVKD.

The chain links TRBV6-4 to TRBJ2-7; D may be TRBD2 (5 bases). The CDR3 has 14 amino acids. V was pared by 0 bases and J by 6 bases, with 12 bases between. In germline, CDR1 is MRHNA, CDR2 SNTAGT. CDR3 protein: CASSDSAEAGEQYF. The CDR3 DNA is TGTGCCAGCAGTGACTCGGCTGAGGCGGGCGAGCAGTACTTC.